This record concerns one T cell receptor beta chain sequence. These data are taken from a study of blood T cell repertoires in COVID-19. As for the study in general: Acute-phase and convalescent COVID-19 samples originated in the United States, Italy and Spain. Sources were T cells, B-cell-depleted T cells, or PBMCs; the material itself was cDNA or gDNA.

Methods used by the authors: From reference gene primer amplification, estimates of nucleated cell counts were derived. Profiling relied on immunoSEQ multiplex PCR, and the TCRdb table lists in-frame clones only, not all of them. V and J calls and clone size are copied from that table; D and trimming were computed from the DNA. This table has roughly 250,000 clones, about 68% appearing once. Germline V gene lookup returns CDR1 LNHNV and CDR2 YYDKDF (reference sequence). V was clipped by 1 base and J by 5 bases; unmatched bases: 5. The CDR3 length is 16 residues. V is TRBV15 and J is TRBJ2-2, with 9 bases fitting TRBD1. Material for sequencing was peripheral blood. The TCR sequence derives from a woman at least 80 years old with acute or convalescent COVID-19. CDR3 protein: CATSRGTGGATGELFF. CDR3 bases: TGTGCCACCAGCAGAGGAACAGGGGGCGCAACCGGGGAGCTGTTTTTT.